This TCR beta chain was retrieved from a study of blood T cells in healthy people across ages (dated by TCRdb to the mid-2010s). The study in broad terms: Template switching captured roughly one uniquely barcoded TCR beta cDNA molecule per two T cells in model experiments. Using deep sequencing normalized with unique cDNA molecular identifiers, the study measured how TCR beta repertoire diversity changes with age. Donors were grouped into four age groups: young (average approximately 16 years), middle-aged (over 35), aged (approximately 58) and long-lived (approximately 78). For two donors (one aged 18 to 30 and one aged 80 or older), the study analyzed two additional independent replicas of 1 million unique cDNA reads from the same blood draw.

Donors were a few dozen systemically healthy Caucasian individuals from Russia aged 6 to 90 years. Roughly 10 milliliters of peripheral blood were drawn from each donor into EDTA-treated Vacutainer tubes. Ficoll-Paque density-gradient centrifugation was used to isolate PBMCs, with at least 6.5 million per sample. Trizol reagent was used to extract total RNA from PBMCs, with at least 6 micrograms per sample. Naive CD45RAhigh/CD27high T cell percentages were measured by flow cytometry on a PBMC aliquot from every donor. Preparation of the library involved 5' RACE. Data came from an Illumina HiSeq 2500. The second PCR ran for about 7 to 11 cycles and used a J-beta primer mix along with a sample-barcoded 5' primer. A unique molecular identifier was introduced onto each TCR beta cDNA molecule by a template-switch 5' adaptor carrying 12 random nucleotides. At least 2.5 million CDR3-containing paired-end reads were obtained from each sample. First-strand cDNA synthesis was performed from all RNA using the Mint cDNA synthesis kit, with priming by a TRBC-specific oligonucleotide. Following uracil-DNA glycosylase treatment, all cDNA underwent a first 18-cycle PCR with the universal primers M1SS and BC2_uni_R. The original methods were these. Each sample was normalized by randomly selecting 1 million high-quality reads, each carrying a distinct molecular identifier. Reads with shared molecular identifiers were discarded instead of being binned into consensus sequences. CDR3 identification, clonotype clustering and error correction used MiTCR with a Q25 quality threshold and the strictest error-elimination algorithm. A nonparametric unseen species model with Euler transformation was used to estimate a lower bound on total TCR beta diversity. The public reads were reanalyzed by TCRdb: fastp trimming at Q25, MiXCR alignment, in-frame beta chains only. Under each unique CDR3 protein, matching rows form one entry showing the most common genes and DNA. These V and J calls rely on TCRdb rather than the paper's analysis. For this sample there are 750,000 to 1,000,000 distinct CDR3 sequences; 25% to 35% appear just once. The ten top clones hold roughly a tenth of the sample.

Points the paper makes about the study in general: Estimates of total diversity based on one million sequenced T cells were considered lower bounds and underestimates. The long-lived group showed more naive CD4+ T cells, fewer expanded clones and increased TCR diversity than the aged group, suggesting age selection. Because the CMV infection status of the donors was unknown, age-related changes in expanded clonotypes may potentially have been confounded. Since profiling was done on bulk unsorted PBMCs, naive and antigen-experienced compartments could not be conclusively compared. As age increased, observed TCR beta diversity per million T cells dropped in a roughly linear way, and a significant reduction was already evident by age about 40. A strong correlation was found between observed TCR beta diversity and the percentage of naive T cells measured by flow cytometry.

This clonotype was seen more than once but under ten times. Its specific antigen is unknown. Per-nucleotide qualities are absent, and no much larger clonotype sits a single base away. Including the terminal cysteine and phenylalanine, the CDR3 comprises 13 residues. Just CDR3 DNA is preserved here, 39 bases in frame from base 1. V gives up 3 bases and J gives up 3 bases, and the segment between their germline ends measures 8 bases. CDR1 and CDR2 (MNHEY, SMNVEV) derive from the germline V gene (reference sequence). A further study also used this sample, focusing on T cells of mothers and their children. The second study's paper adds: Nine systemically healthy Caucasian individuals served as donors, namely three mothers together with their six children. cDNA synthesis used all of the extracted RNA, with around 1.6 ug of RNA in each 15 ul reaction. In the second PCR, the M1S primer introduced both the sample barcodes and 2-4 random nucleotides. More than 8.5 million TCR beta CDR3 reads were obtained from each mother, and about 3 million reads were obtained from each child. Thymic selection similarly shapes TCR recombination output in related and unrelated pairs, with minor effect from inherited differences. Related mother-child pairs always showed normalized repertoire overlap that was slightly higher than in unrelated mother-child pairs, though the difference was never significant. Persistent microchimeric T cell clones were not detected, at a sensitivity of 95 to 100 clones per million clonotypes. Deep NGS was used in the study to compare the TCR beta repertoires of mothers and children and to look for features that separate related mother-child pairs from unrelated individuals. The mean age was approximately 41 +/- 4 years for the mothers and roughly 10 +/- 4 years for the children. Libraries were sequenced on Illumina HiSeq 2000 with 100+100 nt paired-end reads after adapter ligation with NEBNext reagents. Mother and child libraries were prepared a month apart and sequenced in separate runs to prevent cross-contamination. For each donor, between 500,000 and 2,000,000 distinct TCR beta clonotypes were identified. Naive TCR beta clonotypes were estimated from low-frequency clonotypes matched to each donor's FACS-determined naive share, without sorting.

This clonotype originated in a woman between 40 and 50 years old in good health. Source material: blood. Recombination joined TRBV27 with TRBJ1-1; the D gene is unclear. DNA sequence: TGTGCCAGCAGTTTCCAAGTGTACACTGAAGCTTTCTTT. This sequence encodes CASSFQVYTEAFF.